These 8 T cell receptor beta chains were sequenced from one sample in a study of cytomegalovirus exposure and HLA in healthy donors. Assay used: immunoSEQ multiplex PCR; TCRdb lists only in-frame clones, some missing. Of around 400,000 clones in the sample, roughly 90% were seen once. Source material: PBMCs. Receptors originate from a woman younger than 35 in good health and CMV-seronegative.

The sample holds one count of this clone. This chain links TRBV6-1 with TRBJ2-1; TRBD1 matches 9 bases. The germline CDR1 and CDR2 sequences are MNHNS and SASEGT. CDR3 size: 13 residues. The V and J ends lost 6 bases and 5 bases, in that order; junction bases with no gene match: 2. The DNA of the CDR3 is TGTGCCAGCAGGGGACAGGGCCACAATGAGCAGTTCTTC. It codes for CASRGQGHNEQFF.

The CDR3 nucleotides are TGTGCCAGCAGCCCAGCGGGAGGGCCGAAGGTGGAGCAGTACTTC. Its translation is CASSPAGGPKVEQYF. This chain connects TRBV27 to TRBJ2-7, with 10 nucleotides matching TRBD2. The CDR3 spans 15 residues. J lost 7 bases, V lost 6 bases, and 12 bases had no gene match. CDR1 and CDR2 (germline): MNHEY, SMNVEV (reference sequence).

The rearrangement links TRBV5-4 to TRBJ2-5, with 14 bases matching TRBD2. With 2 bases clipped from V and 4 bases from J, the junction kept 1 base outside the gene matches. From germline, CDR1 is SGHNT and CDR2 YYREEE (reference sequence). The CDR3 consists of 15 residues. CDR3 in amino acids: CASSFGTSGGETQYF. The CDR3 coding sequence is TGTGCCAGCAGCTTCGGGACTAGCGGGGGAGAGACCCAGTACTTC. Full variable domain (remainder filled in from reference TRBV5-4 and TRBJ2-5): ETGVTQSPTHLIKTRGQQVTLRCSSQSGHNTVSWYQQALGQGPQFIFQYYREEENGRGNFPPRFSGLQFPNYSSELNVNALELDDSALYLCASSFGTSGGETQYFGPGTRLLVL.

This chain uses TRBV7-6 with TRBJ2-7, with 7 bases matching TRBD2. The junction had 1 base not matched to a gene; V was cut back by 5 bases and J by 6 bases. This CDR3 has 11 residues. CDR1 is SGHVS and CDR2 is FNYEAQ in the germline V gene. The CDR3 loop is CASSGGGEQYF. CDR3 nucleotides: TGTGCCAGCAGCGGGGGGGGCGAGCAGTACTTC. Full variable domain (missing parts from reference TRBV7-6 and TRBJ2-7): GAGVSQSPRYKVTKRGQDVALRCDPISGHVSLYWYRQALGQGPEFLTYFNYEAQQDKSGLPNDRFSAERPEGSISTLTIQRTEQRDSAMYRCASSGGGEQYFGPGTRLTVT.

The V gene is TRBV10-3, the J gene TRBJ2-7; TRBD2 agrees at 11 bases. Germline CDR1 ENHRY, CDR2 SYGVKD. The V segment lost 10 bases and the J segment 7 bases; nucleotides outside the gene matches: 9. CDR3 length: 13 amino acids. This chain's CDR3 is CATKLAGAQEQYF. CDR3 sequence (DNA): TGTGCCACGAAACTAGCGGGGGCACAAGAGCAGTACTTC.

The chain carries TRBV5-1 and TRBJ2-7; possibly TRBD1 for D (6 bases). Germline V gene data show CDR1 as SGHRS and CDR2 as YFSETQ. The CDR3 contains 14 residues. Trimming pared 5 bases from V and 2 bases from J, leaving 14 bases between. In DNA form, the CDR3 reads TGCGCCAGCAGGACCGGGACACTTCCCTACGAGCAGTACTTC. Translating it yields CASRTGTLPYEQYF. Full variable domain (missing parts from reference TRBV5-1 and TRBJ2-7): KAGVTQTPRYLIKTRGQQVTLSCSPISGHRSVSWYQQTPGQGLQFLFEYFSETQRNKGNFPGRFSGRQFSNSRSEMNVSTLELGDSALYLCASRTGTLPYEQYFGPGTRLTVT.

The rearrangement joins TRBV28 to TRBJ2-3, with D unresolved. The CDR3 runs 14 residues. Germline V gives CDR1 MDHEN, CDR2 SYDVKM. Trimming removed 2 bases from V and 1 base from J, with 7 bases in between. This chain's CDR3 is CASSLTPGTDTQYF. For the CDR3, the DNA is TGTGCCAGCAGTTTAACACCTGGCACAGATACGCAGTATTTT.

The V gene is TRBV19, the J gene TRBJ1-1; possible D gene TRBD1, 5 bases. Trimming stripped 2 bases from V and 3 bases from J, with 7 bases between. Germline V gives CDR1 LNHDA, CDR2 SQIVND (reference sequence). The CDR3 is 13 residues long. The CDR3 DNA reads TGTGCCAGTAGTATAAAGGGGTACACTGAAGCTTTCTTT. Residues: CASSIKGYTEAFF.